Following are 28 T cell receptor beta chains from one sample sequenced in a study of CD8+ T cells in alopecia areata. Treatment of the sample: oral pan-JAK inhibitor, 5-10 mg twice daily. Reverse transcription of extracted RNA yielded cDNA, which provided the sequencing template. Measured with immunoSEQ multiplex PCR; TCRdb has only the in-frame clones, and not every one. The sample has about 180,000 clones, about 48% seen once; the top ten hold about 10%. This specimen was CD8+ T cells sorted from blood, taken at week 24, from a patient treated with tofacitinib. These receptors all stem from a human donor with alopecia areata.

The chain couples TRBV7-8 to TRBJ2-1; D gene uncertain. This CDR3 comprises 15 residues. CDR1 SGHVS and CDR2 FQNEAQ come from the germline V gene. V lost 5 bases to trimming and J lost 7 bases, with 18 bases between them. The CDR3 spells CASSDPTKNANEQFF. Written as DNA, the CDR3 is TGTGCCAGCAGCGACCCCACAAAGAACGCTAATGAGCAGTTCTTC.

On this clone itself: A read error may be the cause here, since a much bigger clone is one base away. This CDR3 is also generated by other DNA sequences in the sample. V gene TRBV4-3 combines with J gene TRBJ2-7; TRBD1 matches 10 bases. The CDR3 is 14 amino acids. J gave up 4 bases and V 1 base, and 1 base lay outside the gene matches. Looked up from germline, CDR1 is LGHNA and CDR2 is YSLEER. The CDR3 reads CASSQGQGAYEQYF. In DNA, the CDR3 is TGCGCCAGCAGCCAAGGACAGGGGGCTTACGAGCAGTACTTC.

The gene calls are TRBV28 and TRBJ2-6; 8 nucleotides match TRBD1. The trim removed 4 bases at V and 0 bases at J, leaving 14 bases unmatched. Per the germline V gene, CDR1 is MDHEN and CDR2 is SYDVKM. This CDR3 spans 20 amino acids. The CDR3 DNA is TGTGCCAGCAGTTCCCGTACAGGGGGAGCCAAACACTCTGGGGCCAACGTCCTGACTTTC. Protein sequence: CASSSRTGGAKHSGANVLTF.

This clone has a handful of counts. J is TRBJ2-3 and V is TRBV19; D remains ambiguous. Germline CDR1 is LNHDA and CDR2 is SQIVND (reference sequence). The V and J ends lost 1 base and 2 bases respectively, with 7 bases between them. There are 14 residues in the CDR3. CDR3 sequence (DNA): TGTGCCAGTAGTATAGCTGGCTCCACAGATACGCAGTATTTT. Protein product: CASSIAGSTDTQYF. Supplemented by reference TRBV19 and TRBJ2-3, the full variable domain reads DGGITQSPKYLFRKEGQNVTLSCEQNLNHDAMYWYRQDPGQGLRLIYYSQIVNDFQKGDIAEGYSVSREKKESFPLTVTSAQKNPTAFYLCASSIAGSTDTQYFGPGTRLTVL.

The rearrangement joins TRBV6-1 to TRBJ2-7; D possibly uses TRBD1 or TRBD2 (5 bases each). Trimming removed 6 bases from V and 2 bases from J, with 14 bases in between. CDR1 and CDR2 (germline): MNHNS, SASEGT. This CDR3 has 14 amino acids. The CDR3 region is CASRDLGTAYEQYF. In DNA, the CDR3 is TGTGCCAGCAGAGATCTAGGGACGGCCTACGAGCAGTACTTC.

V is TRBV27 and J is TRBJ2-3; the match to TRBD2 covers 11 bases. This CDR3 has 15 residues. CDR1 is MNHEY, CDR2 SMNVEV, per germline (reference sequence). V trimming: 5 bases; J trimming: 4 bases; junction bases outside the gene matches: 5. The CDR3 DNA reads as TGTGCCAGCAGTCGACTAGCGGGGAGCGCAGATACGCAGTATTTT. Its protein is CASSRLAGSADTQYF.

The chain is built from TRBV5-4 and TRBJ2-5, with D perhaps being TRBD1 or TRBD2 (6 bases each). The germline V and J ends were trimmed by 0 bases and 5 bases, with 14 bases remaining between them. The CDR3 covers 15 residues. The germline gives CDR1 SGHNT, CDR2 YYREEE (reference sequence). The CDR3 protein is CASSLVRGGRETQYF. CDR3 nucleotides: TGTGCCAGCAGCTTGGTCAGGGGTGGGAGGGAGACCCAGTACTTC.

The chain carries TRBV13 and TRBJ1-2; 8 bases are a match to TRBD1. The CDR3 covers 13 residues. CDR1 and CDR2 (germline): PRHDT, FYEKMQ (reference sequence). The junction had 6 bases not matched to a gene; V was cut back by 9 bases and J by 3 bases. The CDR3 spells CASGQGEDYGYTF. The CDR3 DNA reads TGTGCCAGTGGACAGGGAGAGGACTATGGCTACACCTTC.

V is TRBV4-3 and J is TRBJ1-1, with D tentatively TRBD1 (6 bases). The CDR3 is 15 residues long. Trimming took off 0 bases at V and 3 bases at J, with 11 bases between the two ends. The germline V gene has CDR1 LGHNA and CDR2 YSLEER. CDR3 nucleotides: TGCGCCAGCAGCCAAGATCGACAGGCCTACACTGAAGCTTTCTTT. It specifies CASSQDRQAYTEAFF.

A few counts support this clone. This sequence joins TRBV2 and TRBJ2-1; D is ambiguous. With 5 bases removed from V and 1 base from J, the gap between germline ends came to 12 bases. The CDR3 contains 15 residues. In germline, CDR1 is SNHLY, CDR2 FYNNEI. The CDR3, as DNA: TGTGCCAGCAGTCGGGCCCTGATTTCCTACAATGAGCAGTTCTTC. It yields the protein CASSRALISYNEQFF.

CDR3 nucleotides: TGTGCCAGCAGCCAAATGACGGGCACAGATACGCAGTATTTT. This encodes CASSQMTGTDTQYF. The V and J genes are TRBV11-2 and TRBJ2-3; D gene uncertain. There are 14 residues in the CDR3. V was clipped by 5 bases and J by 1 base, with 10 bases between them. The germline V gene encodes CDR1 SGHAT and CDR2 FQNNGV. Based on the CDR3 plus reference TRBV11-2 and TRBJ2-3, the full variable domain is EAGVAQSPRYKIIEKRQSVAFWCNPISGHATLYWYQQILGQGPKLLIQFQNNGVVDDSQLPKDRFSAERLKGVDSTLKIQPAKLEDSAVYLCASSQMTGTDTQYFGPGTRLTVL.

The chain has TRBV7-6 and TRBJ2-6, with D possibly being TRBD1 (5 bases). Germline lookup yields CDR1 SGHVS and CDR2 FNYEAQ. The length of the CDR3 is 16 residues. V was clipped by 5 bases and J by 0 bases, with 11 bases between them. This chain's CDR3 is CASSPPRASGANVLTF. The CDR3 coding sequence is TGTGCCAGCAGCCCGCCCAGGGCCTCTGGGGCCAACGTCCTGACTTTC.

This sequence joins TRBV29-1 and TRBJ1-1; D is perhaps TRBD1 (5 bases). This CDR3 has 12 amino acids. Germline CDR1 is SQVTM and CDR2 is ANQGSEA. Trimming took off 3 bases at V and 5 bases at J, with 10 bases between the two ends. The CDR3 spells CSVDPQGTEAFF. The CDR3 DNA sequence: TGCAGCGTTGACCCCCAGGGAACTGAAGCTTTCTTT.

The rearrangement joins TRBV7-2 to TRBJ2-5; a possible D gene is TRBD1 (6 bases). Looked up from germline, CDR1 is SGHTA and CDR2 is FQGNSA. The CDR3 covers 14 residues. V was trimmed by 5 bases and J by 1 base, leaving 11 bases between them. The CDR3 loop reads CASSHRTVQETQYF. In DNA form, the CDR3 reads TGTGCCAGCAGCCATCGGACAGTCCAAGAGACCCAGTACTTC.

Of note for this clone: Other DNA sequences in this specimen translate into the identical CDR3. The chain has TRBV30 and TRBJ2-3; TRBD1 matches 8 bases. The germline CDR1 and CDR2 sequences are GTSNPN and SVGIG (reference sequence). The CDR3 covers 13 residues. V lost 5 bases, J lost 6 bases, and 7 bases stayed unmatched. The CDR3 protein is CAWSTGVGDTQYF. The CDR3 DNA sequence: TGTGCCTGGTCGACAGGGGTTGGGGATACGCAGTATTTT.

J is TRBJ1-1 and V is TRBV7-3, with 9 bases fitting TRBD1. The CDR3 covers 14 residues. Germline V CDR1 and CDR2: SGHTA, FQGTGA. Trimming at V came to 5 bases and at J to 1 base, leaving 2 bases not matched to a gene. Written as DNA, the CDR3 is TGTGCCAGCAGCACGACAGGGGGGAACACTGAAGCTTTCTTT. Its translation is CASSTTGGNTEAFF. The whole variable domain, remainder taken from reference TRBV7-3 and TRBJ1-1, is GAGVSQTPSNKVTEKGKYVELRCDPISGHTALYWYRQSLGQGPEFLIYFQGTGAADDSGLPNDRFFAVRPEGSVSTLKIQRTERGDSAVYLCASSTTGGNTEAFFGQGTRLTVV.

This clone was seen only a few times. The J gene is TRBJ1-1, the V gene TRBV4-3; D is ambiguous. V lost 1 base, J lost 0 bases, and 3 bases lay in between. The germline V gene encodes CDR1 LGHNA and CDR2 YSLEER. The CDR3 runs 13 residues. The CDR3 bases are TGCGCCAGCAGCCAAGTTGTGAACACTGAAGCTTTCTTT. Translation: CASSQVVNTEAFF.

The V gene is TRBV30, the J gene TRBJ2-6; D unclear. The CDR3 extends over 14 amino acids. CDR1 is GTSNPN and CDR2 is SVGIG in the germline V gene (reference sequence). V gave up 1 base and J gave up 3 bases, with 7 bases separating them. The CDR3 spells CAWSDVGGANVLTF. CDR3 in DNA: TGTGCCTGGAGTGATGTGGGTGGGGCCAACGTCCTGACTTTC.

CDR3 DNA: TGCAGCGCCTACGATCCAGGGGGCACGGACTATGGCTACACCTTC. It specifies CSAYDPGGTDYGYTF. This rearrangement joins TRBV29-1 to TRBJ1-2; the match to TRBD1 covers 8 bases. Germline assignment: CDR1 SQVTM and CDR2 ANQGSEA. Trimming took 7 bases from V and 3 from J; bases not matched to a gene: 13. CDR3 length equals 15 residues.

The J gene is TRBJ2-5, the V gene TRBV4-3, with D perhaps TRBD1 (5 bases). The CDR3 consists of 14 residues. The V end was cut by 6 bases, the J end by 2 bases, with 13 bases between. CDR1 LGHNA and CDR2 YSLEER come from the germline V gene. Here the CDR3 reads CASSLDSSQETQYF. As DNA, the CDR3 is TGCGCCAGCAGTCTAGACAGCTCACAAGAGACCCAGTACTTC.

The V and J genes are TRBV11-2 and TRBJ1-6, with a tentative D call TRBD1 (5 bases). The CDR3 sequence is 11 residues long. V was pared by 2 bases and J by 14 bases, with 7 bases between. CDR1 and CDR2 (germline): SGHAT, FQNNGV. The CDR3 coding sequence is TGTGCCAGCAGCTTAAGGGGATCCCTCCACTTT. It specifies CASSLRGSLHF.

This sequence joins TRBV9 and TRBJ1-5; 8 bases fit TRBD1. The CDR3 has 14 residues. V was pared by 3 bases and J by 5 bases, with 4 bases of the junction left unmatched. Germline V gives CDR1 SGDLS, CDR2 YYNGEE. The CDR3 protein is CASSATTGDQPQHF. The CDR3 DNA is TGTGCCAGCAGCGCCACGACAGGGGATCAGCCCCAGCATTTT.

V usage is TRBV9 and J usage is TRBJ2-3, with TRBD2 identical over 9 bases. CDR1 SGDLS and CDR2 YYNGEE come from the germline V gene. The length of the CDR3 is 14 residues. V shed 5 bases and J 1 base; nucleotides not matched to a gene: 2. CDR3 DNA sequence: TGTGCCAGCAGGCCTAGCGGGGGCACAGATACGCAGTATTTT. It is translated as CASRPSGGTDTQYF.

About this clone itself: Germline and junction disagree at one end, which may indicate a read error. The DNA of the CDR3 is TGCGCCAGCAGCAAAGACGCCGGGGATGTGGGCTACACCTTC. This translates into CASSKDAGDVGYTF. This sequence joins TRBV4-3 and TRBJ1-2; D remains unclear. The germline CDR1 and CDR2 sequences are LGHNA and YSLEER. The CDR3 length is 14 residues.

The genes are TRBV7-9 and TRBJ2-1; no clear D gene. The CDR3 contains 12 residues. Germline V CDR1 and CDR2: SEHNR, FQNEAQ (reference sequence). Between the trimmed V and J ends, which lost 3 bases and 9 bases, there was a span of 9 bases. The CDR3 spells CASSFEDAEQFF. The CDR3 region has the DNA TGTGCCAGCAGCTTCGAGGACGCTGAGCAGTTCTTC. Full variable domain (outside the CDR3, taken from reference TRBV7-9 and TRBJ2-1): DTGVSQNPRHKITKRGQNVTFRCDPISEHNRLYWYRQTLGQGPEFLTYFQNEAQLEKSRLLSDRFSAERPKGSFSTLEIQRTEQGDSAMYLCASSFEDAEQFFGPGTRLTVL.

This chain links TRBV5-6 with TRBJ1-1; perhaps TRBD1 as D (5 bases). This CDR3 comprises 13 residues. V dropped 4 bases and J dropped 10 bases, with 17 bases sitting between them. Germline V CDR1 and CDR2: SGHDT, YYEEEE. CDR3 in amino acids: CASSGGTPGGAFF. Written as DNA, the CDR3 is TGTGCCAGCAGCGGAGGGACTCCCGGGGGAGCTTTCTTT.

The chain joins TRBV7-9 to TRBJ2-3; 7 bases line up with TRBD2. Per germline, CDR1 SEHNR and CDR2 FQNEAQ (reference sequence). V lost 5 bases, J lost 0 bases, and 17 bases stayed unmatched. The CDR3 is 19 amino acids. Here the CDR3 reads CASSATGSRGKLSTDTQYF. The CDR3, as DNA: TGTGCCAGCAGCGCGACTGGCTCGCGGGGGAAACTTAGCACAGATACGCAGTATTTT.

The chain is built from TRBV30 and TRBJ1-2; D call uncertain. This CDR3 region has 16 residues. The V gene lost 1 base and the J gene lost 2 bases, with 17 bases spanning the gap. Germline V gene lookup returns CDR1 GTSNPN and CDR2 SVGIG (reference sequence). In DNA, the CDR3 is TGTGCCTGGAGTGCTCTCGGGGTTGACGGCAACTATGGCTACACCTTC. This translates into CAWSALGVDGNYGYTF.